This passage covers 2 T cell receptor beta chains from one sample sequenced in a study of T-cell reconstitution after alpha-beta-depleted transplantation in children. Preparation of the TCRbeta library involved a method that used unique molecular identifiers. TCRdb reanalysed the PCR reads using MiXCR and keeps one entry per CDR3 protein. The sample yields 700,000 or so distinct CDR3 sequences, about an eighth seen once. The source was PBMCs, collected before TCRalphabeta/CD19-depleted stem cell transplant. The receptors derive from a girl aged 2 to 10 with congenital amegakaryocytic thrombocytopenia, due to receive a stem cell transplant.

This clonotype appeared many times. The chain carries TRBV3-1 and TRBJ2-1, with D perhaps given as TRBD1 or TRBD2 (5 bases each). The V end was cut by 2 bases, the J end by 5 bases, with 10 bases between. Germline-derived CDR1 and CDR2 are LGHDT and YNNKEL (reference sequence). This CDR3 has 14 amino acids. The CDR3 loop is CASSQTGANNEQFF. For the CDR3, the DNA is TGTGCCAGCAGCCAAACCGGGGCTAACAATGAGCAGTTCTTC.

This clonotype appeared a few times. The genes are TRBV20-1 and TRBJ1-5; 8 bases align to TRBD1. Per the germline V gene, CDR1 is DFQATT and CDR2 is SNEGSKA (reference sequence). The J segment lost 7 bases and the V segment lost 5 bases, leaving 13 bases of the junction unmatched. CDR3 length equals 15 residues. Written as DNA, the CDR3 is TGCAGTGCTGGCCGAGAGACAGGGGCCGGGCAGCCCCAGCATTTT. This translates into CSAGRETGAGQPQHF.